Sequencing of this T cell receptor beta chain was carried out in a study of cytomegalovirus exposure and HLA in healthy donors (TCRdb year 2017). With regard to the full study: According to an earlier analysis of a few hundred of the donors, about 180 million T cells yielded roughly 100 million unique TCR beta sequences and 276 Gb of sequence data. Around 320 gigabases of sequencing data and 80 million or so unique TCR sequences were included in an early release covering roughly 600 HLA-typed donors. Among the approximately 400 genotyped donors, around 79% belonged to the genetic ancestry cluster associated with self-reported Caucasian donors. The study was designed to test whether signatures of past pathogen exposure could be identified by cataloging public T cell receptors. Using immunosequencing, the study profiled T cell repertoires from roughly 650 subjects and related those repertoires to cytomegalovirus serostatus. Besides the first cohort of hundreds of subjects, a separate validation cohort made up of 120 different subjects was used. To predict cytomegalovirus infection status, the study brought together high-throughput TCR immunosequencing, statistical association of individual TCRs with disease status, and machine learning. A later analysis re-analyzed previously published TCR beta repertoires from about 600 donors and added high-resolution HLA genotyping to study TCR occurrence patterns. Rather than using new phenotypic data, the later analysis identified candidate immune exposures from TCR beta sequences and from how often those sequences occurred across donors. To decide whether each TCR beta V gene segment behaved as functional or pseudogenic, an earlier analysis of some 600 of the donors relied on high-throughput TCR beta sequencing. Donor age, sex, ethnicity and CMV serostatus were compiled together with the repertoire data. A later genetic analysis took genome-wide SNP genotypes for about three fifths of the roughly 700 donors and used that subset as a discovery cohort. All discovery cohort repertoires had been generated using a single sequencing platform. Class I and class II HLA loci were covered by the typing at four-digit resolution. The number of typed donors differed by locus: about 620-640 for A, B, C, DRB1 and DQB1; 500 to 550 for DQA1; roughly 600 for DPA1; and about 450 for DPB1. A few DR-DQ haplotypes were handled as single units for association and clustering because linkage in the cohort was strong. Among some 400 genotyped donors of the cohort, an average of about 240,000 unique TCR beta nucleotide sequences were sequenced per donor, 15% to 20% of them non-productive.

Inclusive of the bounding cysteine and phenylalanine, the CDR3 is 18 residues long. Only the CDR3 DNA is retained, 54 bases long and in frame from the first base. Ends trimmed: V by 0 bases, J by 2 bases; bases unmatched to a gene: 5. Per the germline V gene, LGHNA is the CDR1 and YNFKEQ is the CDR2. Libraries were built with the immunoSEQ multiplex PCR assay. For the multiplex PCR, a mixture combining 60 forward primers for TCR Vbeta segments and 13 reverse primers for TCR Jbeta segments was used. The CDR3 region of rearranged TCR beta genes was amplified from genomic DNA by a multiplex PCR assay. Amplified TCR beta libraries were sequenced as 87-base-pair reads on the Illumina HiSeq System. The authors' pipeline ran thus. In a later analysis, roughly 80 million unique TCR beta chains were counted across the 650 to 750 repertoires, and roughly 10 million of these chains were shared by at least two donors. Raw reads were error-corrected and collapsed into unique sequences by a nearest-neighbor algorithm in which closely related sequences were merged to remove PCR and sequencing errors. To assign V, D and J gene segments, CDR3 sequences were aligned to IMGT reference sequences. For a sequence to be retained, a match of at least six nucleotides was required to both a V gene segment and a J gene segment. Rearrangements were classified as productive when the CDR3 lacked stop codons and remained in frame with V and J, and all other rearrangements were classified as non-productive. CDR3 was defined by IMGT convention, running from the second conserved V-encoded cysteine to the conserved J-encoded phenylalanine. In an earlier analysis of approximately 590 of the donors, sequences lacking an unambiguous match to a single V gene segment were excluded. In an earlier analysis of approximately 590 of the donors, V segments were called functional above 56.7% productive rearrangements and were called segregating when the between-donor standard deviation exceeded 5%. To diagnose cytomegalovirus status from the catalog of TCR beta chain sequences, a statistical classification framework was built. In a later analysis, TCR nucleotide sequences were compared against IMGT/GENE-DB human TR gene sequences so that V and J genes could be assigned. The TCRdist pipeline was used in a later analysis to assign CDR3 sequences and most-parsimonious VDJ recombination scenarios. In a later analysis, each TCR beta chain was defined by its CDR3 amino acid sequence together with its V-gene family, and reads without a unique V-gene family were excluded. As a way to deal with suspected cross-contamination and a sequencing artifact, a later analysis dropped hundreds of nucleotide sequences that were highly shared and had low generation probability. In a later analysis, a clonal expansion index for each public chain was calculated from normalized within-repertoire ranks of inferred template counts. In a later analysis, generation probabilities were computed using a VDJ recombination model fitted to out-of-frame rearrangements, and the results were checked against IGoR. A later analysis scored TCR-TCR, TCR-HLA and TCR-CMV co-occurrence with hypergeometric tests, applying a repertoire-size bias correction to TCR pairs. A later analysis estimated false discovery rates by permuting HLA or CMV assignments 20 times. A later analysis grouped co-occurring TCRs with DBSCAN, adding TCRdist sequence similarity when clustering within HLA-allele-positive subsets. Repertoires with fewer than 30,000 or more than 120,000 public chains, plus five repertoires with anomalous nucleotide sharing, were excluded from co-occurrence clustering. This immuneACCESS table, as held by TCRdb, lists in-frame sequences with V and J called but not all clones. Of the missing ones, under half trace to an unresolved V gene in checked studies; the others have no known cause. The DNA gave D and trimming, while V, J and clone size come from that table. Here the sample has under 150,000 clones; less than 65% occur a single time. Of the sample, 9% to 10% falls within the top ten clones.

Results and caveats for the whole study, not just this receptor: A later analysis reported that several top co-occurrence clusters appeared linked to parvovirus B19, influenza, CMV and Epstein-Barr virus. A further reported finding was that TCR beta sequences accurately predicted the HLA-A and HLA-B alleles for most subjects in the first cohort. Some IMGT-functional V segments, including TRBV6-2 and TRBV6-3, could not be told apart with the 87-base-pair reads, so those segments were excluded. The sequencing pipeline was judged likely to have produced a cluster of highly shared sequence variants as a technical artifact. In a later genetic analysis, fewer N-insertions in productive TCRs were reported among donors in an Asian-associated ancestry cluster than the roughly 670-donor mean. This cohort had only TCR beta chains sequenced, and the lack of alpha or paired-chain data limited which features could be detected. Because counts were too low, approximately 15 rarely observed V segments, including chromosome 9 orphons, were excluded from the earlier analysis of several hundred of the donors. A later analysis found that HLA-associated TCR beta chains were more clonally expanded and had lower generation probabilities than equally common non-associated chains. Specific HLA alleles were associated with 15,000 to 20,000 TCR beta sequences at a false discovery rate of 0.05 in a later analysis. In an earlier analysis of roughly 500 of the donors, most TCR beta V segments appeared in productive rearrangements about 87% or about 30% of the time, broadly matching IMGT annotations. According to a later analysis, TCR association rates differed among HLA loci, with DRB1 alleles showing the most associated TCRs and HLA-C alleles showing the fewest. CMV serostatus was the only immune exposure information available for the cohort. The study gave a list of about 150 TCR beta chains associated with cytomegalovirus. The classifier was reported to diagnose cytomegalovirus status with high specificity and sensitivity in both the original and validation cohorts. The authors suggested that the approach could potentially be extended to other disease states and immunological phenotypes. When HLA alleles, especially DR and DQ, strongly co-occurred, TCR associations were difficult to assign to individual alleles. A later genetic analysis associated a missense DCLRE1C variant with V-gene and J-gene trimming of TCR beta chains, and an independent cohort replicated the association. The presence/absence analyses assumed that sequencing depth was roughly uniform across donors, and that assumption may not be true. HLA typing was unavailable for some donors at each locus, so association tests used only the typed subset. While some public TCRs were present in many individuals, most TCR sequences turned up only very rarely across donors. According to a later analysis, most CMV-associated TCR beta chains appeared to be HLA-restricted, and the HLA associations seemed to be driven largely by CMV exposure. Correlated functional status among segregating V segments might be attributable to linkage disequilibrium, but an unknown experimental factor could not be ruled out. In vitro tests confirmed that a few of the cytomegalovirus-associated TCR beta chains recognize cytomegalovirus antigens.

In regard to this clone: Its antigen is not yet known. Base qualities are not recorded, but no much larger clone differs from it by a single base.

The cohort consisted of 666 healthy bone marrow donors. At the time of sampling, every cohort member was nominally healthy, though immune exposures that went unrecorded were likely present. The donor tested CMV seropositive and was one of the 289 seropositive cohort members. A peripheral blood sample was provided by each donor, and peripheral blood mononuclear cells were used for TCR beta sequencing. Genomic DNA extraction from the blood cell samples was performed with the Qiagen DNeasy Blood Extraction Kit. The sequencing sample was made of PBMCs. The sequence was obtained from a man aged 40-49 years in good health and CMV-seropositive. The chain is assembled from TRBV4-2 and TRBJ2-5; the central 14 bases match TRBD2. The CDR3 protein is CASSQDPGLAGGQETQYF. Read as DNA, the sequence is TGTGCCAGCAGCCAAGATCCCGGACTAGCGGGAGGTCAAGAGACCCAGTACTTC.